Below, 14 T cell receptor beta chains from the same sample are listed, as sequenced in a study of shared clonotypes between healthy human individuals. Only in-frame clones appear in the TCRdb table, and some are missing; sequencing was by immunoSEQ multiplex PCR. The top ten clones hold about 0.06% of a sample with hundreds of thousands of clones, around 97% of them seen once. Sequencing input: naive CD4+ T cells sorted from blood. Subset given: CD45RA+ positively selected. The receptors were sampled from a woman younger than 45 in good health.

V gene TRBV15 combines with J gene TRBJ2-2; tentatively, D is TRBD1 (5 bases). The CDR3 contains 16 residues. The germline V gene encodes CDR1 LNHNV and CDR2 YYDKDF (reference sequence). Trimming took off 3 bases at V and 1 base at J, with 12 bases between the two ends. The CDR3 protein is CATSRSRTLNTGELFF. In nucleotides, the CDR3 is TGTGCCACCAGCAGGAGCAGGACATTGAACACCGGGGAGCTGTTTTTT.

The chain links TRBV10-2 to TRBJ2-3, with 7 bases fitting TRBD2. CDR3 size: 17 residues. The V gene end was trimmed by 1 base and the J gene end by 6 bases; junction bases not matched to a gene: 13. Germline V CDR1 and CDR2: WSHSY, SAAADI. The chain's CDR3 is CASSEYSVLAERDTQYF. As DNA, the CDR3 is TGCGCCAGCAGTGAGTATTCGGTCCTAGCGGAGCGGGATACGCAGTATTTT.

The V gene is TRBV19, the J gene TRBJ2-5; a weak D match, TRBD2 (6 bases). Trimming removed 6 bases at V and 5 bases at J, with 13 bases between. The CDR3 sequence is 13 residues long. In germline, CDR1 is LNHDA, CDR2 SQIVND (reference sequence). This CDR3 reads CASRSASEETQYF. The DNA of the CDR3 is TGTGCCAGTAGAAGTGCTAGCGAGGAGACCCAGTACTTC.

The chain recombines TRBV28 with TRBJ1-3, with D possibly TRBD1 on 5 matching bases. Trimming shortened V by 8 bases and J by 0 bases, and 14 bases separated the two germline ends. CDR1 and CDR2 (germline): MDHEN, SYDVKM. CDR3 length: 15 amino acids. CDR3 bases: TGTGCCAGCGGTCCTCAGGGAATCTCTGGAAACACCATATATTTT. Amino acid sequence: CASGPQGISGNTIYF.

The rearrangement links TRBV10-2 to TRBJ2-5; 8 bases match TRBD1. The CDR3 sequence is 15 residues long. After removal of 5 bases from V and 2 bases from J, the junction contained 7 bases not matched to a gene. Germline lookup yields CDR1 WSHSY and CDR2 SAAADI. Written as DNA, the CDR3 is TGCGCCAGCAGTCGACAGGGGCGAGGACAAGAGACCCAGTACTTC. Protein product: CASSRQGRGQETQYF.

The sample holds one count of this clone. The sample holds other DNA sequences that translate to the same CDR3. The CDR3 reads CASSFSGSSYNEQFF. The CDR3 DNA reads as TGTGCCAGCAGCTTTAGCGGGAGCTCCTACAATGAGCAGTTCTTC. The V and J genes are TRBV7-2 and TRBJ2-1; 9 bases line up with TRBD2. The CDR3 is 15 residues long. Germline V gene lookup returns CDR1 SGHTA and CDR2 FQGNSA. J was trimmed by 0 bases and V by 3 bases; bases with no gene match: 0.

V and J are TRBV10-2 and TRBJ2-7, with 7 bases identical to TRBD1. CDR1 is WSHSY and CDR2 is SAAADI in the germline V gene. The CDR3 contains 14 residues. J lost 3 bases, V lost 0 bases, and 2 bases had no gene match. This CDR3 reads CASSESRQGYEQYF. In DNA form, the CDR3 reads TGCGCCAGCAGTGAGTCGAGACAGGGCTACGAGCAGTACTTC.

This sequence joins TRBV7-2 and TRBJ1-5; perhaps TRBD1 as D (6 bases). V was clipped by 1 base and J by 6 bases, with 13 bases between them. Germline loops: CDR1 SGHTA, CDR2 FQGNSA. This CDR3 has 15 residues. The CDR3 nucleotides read TGTGCCAGCAGCTTAGTTTCAGGGGCGGGTCAGCCCCAGCATTTT. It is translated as CASSLVSGAGQPQHF.

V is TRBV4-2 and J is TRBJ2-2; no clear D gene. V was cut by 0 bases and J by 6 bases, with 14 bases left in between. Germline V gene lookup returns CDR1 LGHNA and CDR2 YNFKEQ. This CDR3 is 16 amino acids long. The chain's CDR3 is CASSQDLRFKSGELFF. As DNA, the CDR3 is TGTGCCAGCAGCCAAGATCTGAGGTTCAAGTCCGGGGAGCTGTTTTTT.

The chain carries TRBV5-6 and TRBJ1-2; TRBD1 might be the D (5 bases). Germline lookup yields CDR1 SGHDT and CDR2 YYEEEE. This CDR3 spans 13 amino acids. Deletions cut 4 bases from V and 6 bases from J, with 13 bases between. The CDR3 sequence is CASSIFSGNGYTF. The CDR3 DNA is TGTGCCAGCAGCATATTCTCAGGGAATGGCTACACCTTC.

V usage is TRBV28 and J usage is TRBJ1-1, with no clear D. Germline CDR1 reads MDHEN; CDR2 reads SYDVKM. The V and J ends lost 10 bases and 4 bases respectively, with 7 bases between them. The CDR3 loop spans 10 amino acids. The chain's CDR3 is CATGFTEAFF. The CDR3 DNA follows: TGTGCCACGGGGTTCACTGAAGCTTTCTTT.

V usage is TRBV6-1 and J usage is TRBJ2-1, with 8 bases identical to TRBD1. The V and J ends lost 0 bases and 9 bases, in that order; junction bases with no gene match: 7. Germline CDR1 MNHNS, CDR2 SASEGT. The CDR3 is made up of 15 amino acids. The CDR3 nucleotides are TGTGCCAGCAGTGAAGCGGGATCAGGGGGCAGTGAGCAGTTCTTC. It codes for CASSEAGSGGSEQFF.

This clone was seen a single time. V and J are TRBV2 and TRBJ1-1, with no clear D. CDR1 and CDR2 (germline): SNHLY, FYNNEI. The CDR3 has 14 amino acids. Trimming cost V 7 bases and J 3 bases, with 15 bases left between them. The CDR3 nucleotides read TGTGCCAGCATTGGGCGGGCGGGCGACACTGAAGCTTTCTTT. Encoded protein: CASIGRAGDTEAFF.

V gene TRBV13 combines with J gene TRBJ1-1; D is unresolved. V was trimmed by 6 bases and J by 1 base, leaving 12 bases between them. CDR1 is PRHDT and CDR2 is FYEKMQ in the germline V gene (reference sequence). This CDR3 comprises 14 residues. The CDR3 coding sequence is TGTGCCAGCAGTTTCCATACAGCGAACACTGAAGCTTTCTTT. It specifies CASSFHTANTEAFF.